This is a list of T cell receptor beta chains from one sample in a study of T cell changes during pregnancy in multiple sclerosis. Repertoires were generated with immunoSEQ multiplex PCR, while TCRdb's copy carries only in-frame clones and drops some. Of around 62,000 clones listed, 93% are singletons. Here the sequenced sample was CD8+ T cells from peripheral blood mononuclear cells, taken in the second trimester of pregnancy. The receptors shown here come from a female donor with multiple sclerosis, enrolled in a pregnancy study. Each CDR3 is given with its conserved first and last residue. The size of a clone is reported for some rows only, either as once, few or many, or as a class for expanded clones.

abundance: -; v_gene: TRBV4-1; j_gene: TRBJ1-1; CDR3aa: CASSQGPGLNTEAFF
abundance: -; v_gene: TRBV7-2; j_gene: TRBJ2-1; CDR3aa: CASSLVQAGHSEQFF
abundance: -; v_gene: TRBV10-3; j_gene: TRBJ2-6; CDR3aa: CAISGGGAGYSGANVLTF
abundance: once; v_gene: TRBV4-3; j_gene: TRBJ2-7; CDR3aa: CASSHHRSASYEQYF
abundance: -; v_gene: TRBV28; j_gene: TRBJ1-1; CDR3aa: CASSIRSLLANTEAFF
abundance: -; v_gene: TRBV27; j_gene: TRBJ1-4; CDR3aa: CASSSTMDRHNEKLFF
abundance: -; v_gene: TRBV13; j_gene: TRBJ1-5; CDR3aa: CASSAQGQPQHF
abundance: -; v_gene: TRBV9; j_gene: TRBJ2-6; CDR3aa: CASSLRGDGANVLTF
abundance: few; v_gene: TRBV4-1; j_gene: TRBJ1-1; CDR3aa: CASSQVKQGNTEAFF
abundance: -; v_gene: TRBV13; j_gene: TRBJ2-7; CDR3aa: CASSFLRGSYEQYF
abundance: -; v_gene: TRBV7-8; j_gene: TRBJ2-1; CDR3aa: CASTFPTGTGGDNEQFF
abundance: -; v_gene: TRBV5-4; j_gene: TRBJ2-1; CDR3aa: CASSWMTSGGPDNEQFF
abundance: -; v_gene: TRBV7-9; j_gene: TRBJ2-7; CDR3aa: CAITGLNPWEQYF
abundance: -; v_gene: TRBV7-6; j_gene: TRBJ2-5; CDR3aa: CASSFRRVGETQYF
abundance: -; v_gene: TRBV11-2; j_gene: TRBJ2-1; CDR3aa: CASSKPGAQQFF
abundance: few; v_gene: TRBV19; j_gene: TRBJ1-1; CDR3aa: CASSGDRGLNTEAFF
abundance: -; v_gene: TRBV7-9; j_gene: TRBJ2-5; CDR3aa: CASSPREGSEETQYF
abundance: -; v_gene: TRBV6-5; j_gene: TRBJ2-5; CDR3aa: CASSSTQETQYF
abundance: -; v_gene: TRBV19; j_gene: TRBJ1-1; CDR3aa: CASRKGGGVDGAFF
abundance: -; v_gene: TRBV4-1; j_gene: TRBJ1-2; CDR3aa: CASSYRGDGNYGYTF
abundance: -; v_gene: TRBV5-1; j_gene: TRBJ2-1; CDR3aa: CASSFRDSYNEQFF
abundance: -; v_gene: TRBV30; j_gene: TRBJ2-7; CDR3aa: CAWSVGGYYEQYF
abundance: -; v_gene: TRBV7-3; j_gene: TRBJ2-3; CDR3aa: CASSNLSGEDRDTQYF
abundance: -; v_gene: TRBV9; j_gene: TRBJ1-4; CDR3aa: CASSAEGATNEKLFF
abundance: -; v_gene: TRBV6-6; j_gene: TRBJ1-5; CDR3aa: CASTLGGNQPQHF
abundance: -; v_gene: TRBV15; j_gene: TRBJ2-1; CDR3aa: CATSGTGTSGAPTRVSEQFF
abundance: -; v_gene: TRBV7-9; j_gene: TRBJ2-2; CDR3aa: CASSPSRGILNTGELFF
abundance: -; v_gene: TRBV13; j_gene: TRBJ2-3; CDR3aa: CASSQGQGKYF
abundance: -; v_gene: TRBV7-8; j_gene: TRBJ1-1; CDR3aa: CASSSAGADQRGTEAFF
abundance: -; v_gene: TRBV27; j_gene: TRBJ1-5; CDR3aa: CASSLGVGNQPQHF
abundance: -; v_gene: TRBV21-1; j_gene: TRBJ2-1; CDR3aa: CASPMAEGKGDEQFF
abundance: -; v_gene: TRBV2; j_gene: TRBJ2-4; CDR3aa: CASTPGIQYF
abundance: -; v_gene: TRBV14; j_gene: TRBJ2-7; CDR3aa: CASSQASGYEQYF
abundance: -; v_gene: TRBV5-5; j_gene: TRBJ2-7; CDR3aa: CASSWTGGYEQYF
abundance: -; v_gene: TRBV29-1; j_gene: TRBJ2-3; CDR3aa: CSATADTQYF
abundance: -; v_gene: TRBV4-1; j_gene: TRBJ1-1; CDR3aa: CASSPRGTEAFF
abundance: -; v_gene: TRBV9; j_gene: TRBJ2-2; CDR3aa: CASSASGRTGELFF
abundance: once; v_gene: TRBV6-1; j_gene: TRBJ2-2; CDR3aa: CASSEAPHQGGGGELFF
abundance: -; v_gene: TRBV9; j_gene: TRBJ2-7; CDR3aa: CASSAGLAGEHEQYF
abundance: -; v_gene: TRBV4-1; j_gene: TRBJ2-1; CDR3aa: CASSQDQRAPANEQFF
abundance: -; v_gene: TRBV5-1; j_gene: TRBJ2-3; CDR3aa: CASSLVEGQGTDTQYF